These 13 T cell receptor beta chains came from one sample sequenced in a study of regulatory T cells in long-lasting Graves disease. Time point meaning: persistent/refractory GD, antithyroid drugs over 5 years with positive TRAb. The TCR library was prepared using RNA isolated from PBMCs. Construction of TCR beta libraries relied on iRepertoire HTBI primers and on Arm-PCR targeting CDR3 regions. TCRdb processed the multiplex PCR reads anew with MiXCR; each CDR3 protein has one entry. The table shows more than 650,000 distinct CDR3 sequences, with about 32% occurring only once. This specimen was peripheral blood mononuclear cells (PBMCs), taken when the disease was refractory, from a patient treated with antithyroid drugs. These receptor sequences come from a female donor with Graves disease.

Only one count was recorded for this clonotype. The genes are TRBV24-1 and TRBJ1-2, with D hard to call. Trimming left V 7 bases short and J 4 bases short, with 21 bases between. This CDR3 has 16 residues. Per germline, CDR1 KGHDR and CDR2 SFDVKD. CDR3 sequence reads: CATSTGRGRESYGYTF. CDR3 DNA: TGTGCCACCAGCACCGGACGAGGGCGGGAGAGCTATGGCTACACCTTC.

The chain employs TRBV18 and TRBJ1-1, with D possibly TRBD1 on 5 matching bases. The CDR3 has 13 residues. Trimming removed 7 bases from V and 4 bases from J, with 13 bases in between. CDR1 KGHSH and CDR2 LQKENI come from the germline V gene. Here the CDR3 reads CASLGGDRTEAFF. CDR3 nucleotides: TGTGCCAGCTTGGGGGGGGATCGCACTGAAGCTTTCTTT.

This rearrangement joins TRBV28 to TRBJ1-6; no clear D gene. This CDR3 region has 16 residues. The germline gives CDR1 MDHEN, CDR2 SYDVKM. V was cut by 5 bases and J by 9 bases, with 20 bases left in between. The CDR3 nucleotides read TGTGCCAGCAGTATCCAGTTCCAGGAACTAGCTTCACCCCTCCACTTT. Its protein is CASSIQFQELASPLHF.

This clonotype showed up just a few times. The chain recombines TRBV5-1 with TRBJ2-7; 10 nucleotides agree with TRBD1. The germline gives CDR1 SGHRS, CDR2 YFSETQ. V shed 4 bases, J shed 3 bases, and the junction held 7 bases outside the gene matches. The CDR3 runs to 15 residues. DNA of the CDR3: TGCGCCAGCAGCGGTGCCGGGACAGGGGTCTACGAGCAGTACTTC. Translating it yields CASSGAGTGVYEQYF. The whole variable domain, remainder taken from reference TRBV5-1 and TRBJ2-7, is KAGVTQTPRYLIKTRGQQVTLSCSPISGHRSVSWYQQTPGQGLQFLFEYFSETQRNKGNFPGRFSGRQFSNSRSEMNVSTLELGDSALYLCASSGAGTGVYEQYFGPGTRLTVT.

The chain carries TRBV7-3 and TRBJ1-1; D is undetermined. Trimming removed 9 bases from V and 0 bases from J, with 11 bases in between. Germline V gives CDR1 SGHTA, CDR2 FQGTGA. The CDR3 loop spans 13 amino acids. Here the CDR3 reads CASGAGMNTEAFF. CDR3 in DNA: TGTGCCAGTGGAGCGGGCATGAACACTGAAGCTTTCTTT.

The chain carries TRBV20-1 and TRBJ2-3, with 8 bases aligning to TRBD1. The CDR3 has 15 residues. Germline-derived CDR1 and CDR2 are DFQATT and SNEGSKA (reference sequence). Germline trimming cut 0 bases from V and 4 bases from J; bases unmatched to any gene: 6. The CDR3 region is CSARDPSRGPDTQYF. CDR3 bases: TGCAGTGCTAGAGATCCTAGCAGGGGGCCAGATACGCAGTATTTT.

The V and J genes are TRBV6-1 and TRBJ1-4; D remains unclear. The ends were cut back, 5 bases at V and 4 bases at J, with 11 bases in the middle. Germline CDR1 and CDR2: MNHNS and SASEGT. This CDR3 region has 14 residues. The CDR3 loop is CASSRTRDNEKLFF. The CDR3 region has the DNA TGTGCCAGCAGTAGGACGCGGGATAATGAAAAACTGTTTTTT.

V usage is TRBV5-1 and J usage is TRBJ2-7; D could derive from TRBD1 or TRBD2 (5 bases each). This CDR3 has 12 amino acids. Germline-derived CDR1 and CDR2 are SGHRS and YFSETQ. Trimming cost V 4 bases and J 6 bases, with 11 bases left between them. Here the CDR3 reads CASSRDLFEQYF. CDR3 nucleotides: TGCGCCAGCAGCCGGGACCTCTTCGAGCAGTACTTC.

This CDR3 is CASSLDSKTANYGYTF. CDR3 in DNA: TGCGCCAGCAGCTTGGACTCTAAGACAGCTAACTATGGCTACACCTTC. The J gene is TRBJ1-2, the V gene TRBV5-1, with D perhaps TRBD1 (5 bases). V lost 0 bases, J lost 0 bases, and 12 bases lay in between. CDR3 length: 16 residues. Germline V lookup: CDR1 SGHRS, CDR2 YFSETQ.

The rearrangement uses TRBV7-9 and TRBJ2-5; D tentatively reads TRBD1 or TRBD2 (5 bases each). This CDR3 has 13 residues. Germline lookup yields CDR1 SEHNR and CDR2 FQNEAQ (reference sequence). Trimming cost V 4 bases and J 7 bases, with 13 bases left between them. CDR3 sequence reads: CASSSGTHPTQYF. As DNA, the CDR3 is TGTGCCAGCAGCTCGGGGACCCACCCGACCCAGTACTTC.

This clonotype was found many times. The gene calls are TRBV6-1 and TRBJ1-1, with 7 bases identical to TRBD1. V dropped 6 bases and J dropped 1; count of bases not matched to a gene: 8. CDR3 length equals 15 residues. Per germline, CDR1 MNHNS and CDR2 SASEGT. The CDR3 region is CASSKKRTGNTEAFF. The DNA of the CDR3 is TGTGCCAGCAGCAAAAAGCGGACAGGGAACACTGAAGCTTTCTTT.

The chain carries TRBV28 and TRBJ1-3; possibly TRBD1 for D (6 bases). The germline gives CDR1 MDHEN, CDR2 SYDVKM. The length of the CDR3 is 14 residues. The V and J ends lost 10 bases and 2 bases respectively, with 15 bases between them. CDR3 sequence (DNA): TGTGCCACCACAAGACAGGAGACTGGAAACACCATATATTTT. Translated: CATTRQETGNTIYF.

The sample holds many counts of this clonotype. The genes are TRBV28 and TRBJ1-1; perhaps TRBD1 as D (5 bases). V was cut by 7 bases and J by 2 bases, with 11 bases left in between. The CDR3 extends over 13 amino acids. Per the germline V gene, CDR1 is MDHEN and CDR2 is SYDVKM. The CDR3 sequence: CASIGGSNTEAFF. CDR3 DNA sequence: TGTGCCAGCATCGGGGGTTCCAACACTGAAGCTTTCTTT.